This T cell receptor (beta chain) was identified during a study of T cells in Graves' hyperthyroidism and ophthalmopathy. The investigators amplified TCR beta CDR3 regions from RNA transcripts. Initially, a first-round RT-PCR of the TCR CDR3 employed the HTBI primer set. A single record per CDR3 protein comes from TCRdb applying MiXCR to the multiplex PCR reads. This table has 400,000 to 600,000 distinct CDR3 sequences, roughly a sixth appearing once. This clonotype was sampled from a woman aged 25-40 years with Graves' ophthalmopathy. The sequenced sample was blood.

CDR3 nucleotide sequence: TGCAGTCCATCTCCCGCTGGCGGGCGGGCCAATGAGCAGTTCTTC. Translation: CSPSPAGGRANEQFF. The V call is TRBV20-1, the J call TRBJ2-1, with D possibly TRBD2 on 5 matching bases. Germline loops: CDR1 DFQATT, CDR2 SNEGSKA (reference sequence). The CDR3 length is 15 residues. Deletions cut 8 bases from V and 6 bases from J, with 23 bases between.